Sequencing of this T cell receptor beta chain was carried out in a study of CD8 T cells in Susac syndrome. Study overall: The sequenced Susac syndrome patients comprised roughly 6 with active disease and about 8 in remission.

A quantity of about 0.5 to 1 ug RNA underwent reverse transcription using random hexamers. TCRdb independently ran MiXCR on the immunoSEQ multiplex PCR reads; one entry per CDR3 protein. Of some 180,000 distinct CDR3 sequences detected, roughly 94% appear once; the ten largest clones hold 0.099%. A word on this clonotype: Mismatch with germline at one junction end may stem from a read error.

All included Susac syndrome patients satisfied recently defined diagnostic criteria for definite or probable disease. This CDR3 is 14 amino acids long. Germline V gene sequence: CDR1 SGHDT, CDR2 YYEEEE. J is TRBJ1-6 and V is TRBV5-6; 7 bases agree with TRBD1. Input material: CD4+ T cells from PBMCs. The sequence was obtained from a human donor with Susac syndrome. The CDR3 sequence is CASSQRTGLGPPHF. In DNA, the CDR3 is TGTGCCAGCAGCCAAAGGACAGGCCTAGGGCCCCCCCACTTT. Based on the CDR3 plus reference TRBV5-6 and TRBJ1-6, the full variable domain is DAGVTQSPTHLIKTRGQQVTLRCSPKSGHDTVSWYQQALGQGPQFIFQYYEEEERQRGNFPDRFSGHQFPNYSSELNVNALLLGDSALYLCASSQRTGLGPPHFGNGTRLTVT.